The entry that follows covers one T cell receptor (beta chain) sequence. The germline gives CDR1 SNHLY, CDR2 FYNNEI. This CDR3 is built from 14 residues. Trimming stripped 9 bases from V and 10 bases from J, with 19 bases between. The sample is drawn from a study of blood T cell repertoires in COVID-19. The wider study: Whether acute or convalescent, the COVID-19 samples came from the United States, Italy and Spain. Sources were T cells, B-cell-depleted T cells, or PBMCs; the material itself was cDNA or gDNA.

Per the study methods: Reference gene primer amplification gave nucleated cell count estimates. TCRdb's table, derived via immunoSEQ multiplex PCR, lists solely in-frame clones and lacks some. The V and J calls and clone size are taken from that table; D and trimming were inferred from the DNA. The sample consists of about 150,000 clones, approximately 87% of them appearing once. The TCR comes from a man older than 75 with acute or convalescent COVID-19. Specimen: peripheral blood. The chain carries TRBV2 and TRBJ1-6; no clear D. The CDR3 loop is CARGGLGKGSPLHF. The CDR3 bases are TGTGCCAGGGGAGGTCTGGGCAAAGGCTCACCCCTCCACTTT.